The rows below give T cell receptor beta chains drawn from one sample of a study of OX40 agonist ivuxolimab in advanced cancers. TCRdb's copy holds only in-frame clones and misses some; the assay was immunoSEQ multiplex PCR. The sample has some 69,000 clones, 90% seen once. Sequences were derived from CD4+ or CD8+ T cells sorted from blood, sampled in a trial of the OX40 agonist ivuxolimab. The source is an adult with an advanced solid tumor such as melanoma, head and neck, liver or kidney cancer. Each CDR3 is given with its conserved first and last residue.

v_gene,CDR3aa
TRBV28,CASTGKNIQYF
TRBV14,CASSPYGGPADTQYF
TRBV7-2,CASSLAWGLAGGGNEQFF
TRBV27,CASSLGRLGRSYNEQFF
TRBV28,CASGRGTYEQYF
TRBV4-2,CASSHGTGTDTQYF
TRBV11-2,CASSLRGPGSGANVLTF
TRBV10-3,CAISARDEQFF
TRBV2,CASSATGDTGELFF
TRBV13,CASSLLAGVYEQYF
TRBV19,CASTGGATNEKLFF
TRBV4-1,CASSQEGGVWDTEAFF
TRBV15,CATSSGTGGRTGELFF
TRBV10-3,CAISRREAGVADTQYF
TRBV4-3,CASSQENGKETQYF
TRBV5-8,CASSLGGNSYNEQFF
TRBV6-5,CASRSRVGNEKLFF
TRBV6-6,CASSYPSGRSYNEQFF
TRBV29-1,CSASRTVDEQYF
TRBV27,CASSLGTGVGNQPQHF
TRBV2,CASRGTAGELFF
TRBV27,CASSRPGLAGAYEQYF
TRBV4-1,CASSQTRPGELFF
TRBV4-2,CASSQVSNEQFF
TRBV23-1,CASSPRTRGSTGELFF
TRBV27,CASSFLNRWVVATNEKLFF
TRBV5-1,CASSLDGGSVYNEQFF
TRBV7-2,CASSLEASGRGYEQYF
TRBV10-1,CASSEGGRRTDTQYF
TRBV5-1,CASSSGTSANYEQYF
TRBV28,CASSTGGGNYGYTF
TRBV11-2,CASSLDRGAGTDTQYF
TRBV29-1,CSVGTGSYQETQYF
TRBV18,CASSPIPGANEQYF
TRBV18,CASSRSTNEKLFF
TRBV7-9,CASSVPGGPQHF
TRBV28,CASRSGGTATYNSPLHF
TRBV5-8,CASSPLMDNSGANVLTF
TRBV7-2,CASSLFQVQDTQYF
TRBV7-2,CASSFLLGQGVQETQYF
TRBV29-1,CSVARAVGRTETQYF
TRBV20-1,CSARPGGEQFF
TRBV30,CAWSVIQGAAGELFF
TRBV7-9,CASSPGETQYF
TRBV7-2,CASSPLSETQYF
TRBV19,CASRNRLAGGYNEQFF
TRBV4-2,CASSQGYRDLSEQYF
TRBV5-6,CASSFLRVGTEAFF
TRBV5-4,CASSLANSLNYGYTF
TRBV7-6,CASSSLTQETQYF
TRBV28,CASSFPGRAGELFF
TRBV5-1,CASSGEGIRGNTIYF
TRBV5-6,CASSLATGQGAGKQYF
TRBV6-6,CASSPRTSGTSDTQYF
TRBV11-3,CASSPGQGEQYF
TRBV5-1,CASSSLAGGSSYEQYF
TRBV18,CASSPQGAKNIQYF
TRBV5-8,CASSLKGASNQPQHF
TRBV11-3,CASSLHSSYNEQFF